This T cell receptor beta chain was sequenced for a study of CD8 T cells in ankylosing spondylitis. Findings and limits, study-wide: Reactive arthritis synovial fluid and blood previously showed some of these motif variants. The study looked at matched synovial fluid samples from ankylosing spondylitis patients. Disease-linked clones were reported to be significantly enriched there.

The CDR3 length is 13 residues. V was shortened by 5 bases and J by 0 bases, with 5 bases between the two germline ends. CDR1 and CDR2 from the germline V gene are SGHTA and FQGNSA. Each CDR3 protein gets one entry after TCRdb re-called the 5' RACE reads with MiXCR. The profile covers about 140,000 distinct CDR3 sequences, with 7% to 8% appearing a single time and around 12% taken by the ten largest. Ten or more counts support this clonotype. No antigen is known for it. The chain combines TRBV7-2 with TRBJ1-3; no reliable D call. This sequence originates from a female donor with ankylosing spondylitis or in good health (not recorded which). The material sequenced was blood, either unsorted or a sorted T cell fraction (not recorded which). The CDR3 sequence is CASSLVSGNTIYF. The DNA for the CDR3 is TGTGCCAGCAGCCTTGTCTCTGGAAACACCATATATTTT. Supplemented by reference TRBV7-2 and TRBJ1-3, the full variable domain reads GAGVSQSPSNKVTEKGKDVELRCDPISGHTALYWYRQSLGQGLEFLIYFQGNSAPDKSGLPSDRFSAERTGGSVSTLTIQRTQQEDSAVYLCASSLVSGNTIYFGEGSWLTVV.